This T cell receptor beta chain is from a study of control samples from healthy donors and cancer patients. Trimming shortened V by 8 bases and J by 5 bases, and 15 bases separated the two germline ends. Germline-derived CDR1 and CDR2 are KGHSH and LQKENI. The CDR3 is 14 amino acids. Libraries were prepared by immunoSEQ multiplex PCR; TCRdb keeps only in-frame clonotypes and omits some of them. The table lists some 150,000 clones, around 90% of them singletons, with more than 4% in the top ten. This clone was picked up one time. The sample was blood. The clonotype originates from a man aged 25 to 45 in good health. J is TRBJ2-2 and V is TRBV18, with D perhaps matching TRBD1 (6 bases). CDR3 nucleotide sequence: TGTGCCAGCCTCCCGCAGGGGCAAACCGGGGAGCTGTTTTTT. Protein product: CASLPQGQTGELFF.